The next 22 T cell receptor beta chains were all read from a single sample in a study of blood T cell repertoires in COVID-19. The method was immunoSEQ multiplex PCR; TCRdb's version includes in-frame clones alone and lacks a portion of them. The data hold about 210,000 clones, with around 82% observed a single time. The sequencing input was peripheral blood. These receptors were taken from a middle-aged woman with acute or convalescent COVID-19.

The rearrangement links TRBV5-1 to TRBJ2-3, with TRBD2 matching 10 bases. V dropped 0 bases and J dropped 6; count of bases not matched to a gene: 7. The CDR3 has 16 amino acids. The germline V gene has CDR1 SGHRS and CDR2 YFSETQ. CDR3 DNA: TGCGCCAGCAGCTTGGTAGCGGGACTAGCGATGGATACGCAGTATTTT. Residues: CASSLVAGLAMDTQYF.

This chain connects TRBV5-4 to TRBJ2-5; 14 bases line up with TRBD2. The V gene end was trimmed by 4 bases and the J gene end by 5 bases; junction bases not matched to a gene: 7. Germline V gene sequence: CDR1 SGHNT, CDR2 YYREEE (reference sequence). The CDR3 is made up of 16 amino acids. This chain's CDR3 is CASSRRTSGGMETQYF. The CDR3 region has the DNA TGTGCCAGCAGCCGCCGGACTAGCGGGGGGATGGAGACCCAGTACTTC. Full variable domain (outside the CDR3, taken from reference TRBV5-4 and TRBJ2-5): ETGVTQSPTHLIKTRGQQVTLRCSSQSGHNTVSWYQQALGQGPQFIFQYYREEENGRGNFPPRFSGLQFPNYSSELNVNALELDDSALYLCASSRRTSGGMETQYFGPGTRLLVL.

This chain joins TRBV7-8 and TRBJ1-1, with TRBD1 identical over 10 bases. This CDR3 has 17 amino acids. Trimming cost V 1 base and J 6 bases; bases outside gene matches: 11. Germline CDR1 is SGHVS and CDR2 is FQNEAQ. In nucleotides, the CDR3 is TGTGCCAGCAGCTTAGAAAGACAGGGGGCGCTGAGGGCTGAAGCTTTCTTT. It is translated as CASSLERQGALRAEAFF.

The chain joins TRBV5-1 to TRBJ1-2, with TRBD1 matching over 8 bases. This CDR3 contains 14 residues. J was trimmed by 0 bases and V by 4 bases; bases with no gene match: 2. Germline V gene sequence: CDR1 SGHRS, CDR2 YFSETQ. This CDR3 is CASSKGQANYGYTF. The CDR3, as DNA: TGCGCCAGCAGCAAGGGACAGGCTAACTATGGCTACACCTTC. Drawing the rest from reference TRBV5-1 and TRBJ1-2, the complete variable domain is KAGVTQTPRYLIKTRGQQVTLSCSPISGHRSVSWYQQTPGQGLQFLFEYFSETQRNKGNFPGRFSGRQFSNSRSEMNVSTLELGDSALYLCASSKGQANYGYTFGSGTRLTVV.

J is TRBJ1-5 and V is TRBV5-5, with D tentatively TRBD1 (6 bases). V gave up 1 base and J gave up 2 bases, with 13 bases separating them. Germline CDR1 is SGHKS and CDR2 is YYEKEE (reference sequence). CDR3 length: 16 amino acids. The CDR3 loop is CASSLYRTDGNQPQHF. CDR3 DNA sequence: TGTGCCAGCAGCTTGTACAGGACAGACGGCAATCAGCCCCAGCATTTT.

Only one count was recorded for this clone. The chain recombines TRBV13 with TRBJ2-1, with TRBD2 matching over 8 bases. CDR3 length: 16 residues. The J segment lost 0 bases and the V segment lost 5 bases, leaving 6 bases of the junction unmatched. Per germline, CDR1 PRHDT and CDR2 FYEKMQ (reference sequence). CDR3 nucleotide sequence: TGTGCCAGCAGCAGTAGCGGGACCCGCTCCTACAATGAGCAGTTCTTC. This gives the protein CASSSSGTRSYNEQFF.

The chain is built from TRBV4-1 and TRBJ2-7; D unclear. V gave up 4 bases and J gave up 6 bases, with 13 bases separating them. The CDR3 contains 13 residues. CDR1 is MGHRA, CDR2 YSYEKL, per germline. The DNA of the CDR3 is TGCGCCAGCAGCCTTGGTCTTTTACTCGAGCAGTACTTC. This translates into CASSLGLLLEQYF.

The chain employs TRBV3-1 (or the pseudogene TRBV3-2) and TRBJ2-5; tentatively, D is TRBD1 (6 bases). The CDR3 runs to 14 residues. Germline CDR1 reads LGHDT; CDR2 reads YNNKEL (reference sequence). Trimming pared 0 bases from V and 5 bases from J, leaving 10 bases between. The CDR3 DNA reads TGTGCCAGCAGCCAAGACAGGGGCGGGGAGACCCAGTACTTC. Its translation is CASSQDRGGETQYF.

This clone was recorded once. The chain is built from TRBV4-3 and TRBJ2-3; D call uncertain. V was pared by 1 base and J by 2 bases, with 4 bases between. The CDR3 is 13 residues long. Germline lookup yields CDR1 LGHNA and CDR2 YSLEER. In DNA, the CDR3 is TGCGCCAGCAGCCAAGTCTTCACAGATACGCAGTATTTT. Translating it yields CASSQVFTDTQYF.

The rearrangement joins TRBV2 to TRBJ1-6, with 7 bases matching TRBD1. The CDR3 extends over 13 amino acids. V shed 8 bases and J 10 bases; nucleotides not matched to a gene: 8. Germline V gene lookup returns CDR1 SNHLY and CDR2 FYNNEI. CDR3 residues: CASDRELQSPLHF. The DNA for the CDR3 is TGTGCCAGCGACAGGGAGTTACAATCACCCCTCCACTTT. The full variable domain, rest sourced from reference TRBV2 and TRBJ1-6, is EPEVTQTPSHQVTQMGQEVILRCVPISNHLYFYWYRQILGQKVEFLVSFYNNEISEKSEIFDDQFSVERPDGSNFTLKIRSTKLEDSAMYFCASDRELQSPLHFGNGTRLTVT.

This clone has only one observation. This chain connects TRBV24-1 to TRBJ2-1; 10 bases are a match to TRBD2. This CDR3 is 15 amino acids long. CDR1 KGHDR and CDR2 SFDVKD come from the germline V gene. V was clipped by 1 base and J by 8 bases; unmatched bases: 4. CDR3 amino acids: CATSDFLAGAHEQFF. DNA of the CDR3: TGTGCCACCAGTGATTTCCTAGCGGGAGCACATGAGCAGTTCTTC.

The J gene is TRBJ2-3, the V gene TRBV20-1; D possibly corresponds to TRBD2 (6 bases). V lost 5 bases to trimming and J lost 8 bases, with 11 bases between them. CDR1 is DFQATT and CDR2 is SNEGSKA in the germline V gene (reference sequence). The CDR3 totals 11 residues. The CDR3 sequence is CSASWRGTQYF. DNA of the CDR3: TGCAGTGCTTCTTGGAGGGGTACGCAGTATTTT.

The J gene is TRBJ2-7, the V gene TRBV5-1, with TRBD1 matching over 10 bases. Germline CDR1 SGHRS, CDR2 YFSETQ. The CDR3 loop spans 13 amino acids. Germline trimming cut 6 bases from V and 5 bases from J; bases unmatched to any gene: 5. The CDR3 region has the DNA TGCGCCAGCAACGCCGGGACAGGGGACGAGCAGTACTTC. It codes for CASNAGTGDEQYF.

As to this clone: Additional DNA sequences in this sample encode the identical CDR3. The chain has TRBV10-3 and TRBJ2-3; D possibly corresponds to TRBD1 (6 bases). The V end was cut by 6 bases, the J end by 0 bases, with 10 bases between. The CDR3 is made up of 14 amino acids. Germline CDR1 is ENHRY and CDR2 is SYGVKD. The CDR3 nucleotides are TGTGCCATCAGCGACAGGACTAGCACAGATACGCAGTATTTT. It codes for CAISDRTSTDTQYF.

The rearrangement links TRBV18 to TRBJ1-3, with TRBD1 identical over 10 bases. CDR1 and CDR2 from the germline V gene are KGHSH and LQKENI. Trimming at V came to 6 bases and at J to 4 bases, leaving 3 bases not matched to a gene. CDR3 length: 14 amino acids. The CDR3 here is CASSGTGDGNTIYF. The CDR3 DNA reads TGTGCCAGCTCCGGGACAGGGGACGGAAACACCATATATTTT.

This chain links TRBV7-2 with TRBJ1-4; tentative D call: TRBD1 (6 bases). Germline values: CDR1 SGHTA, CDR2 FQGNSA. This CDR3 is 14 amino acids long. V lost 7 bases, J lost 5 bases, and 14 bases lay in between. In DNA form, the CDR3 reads TGTGCCAGCACTTCCCGGCAGGGGAATGAAAAACTGTTTTTT. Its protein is CASTSRQGNEKLFF.

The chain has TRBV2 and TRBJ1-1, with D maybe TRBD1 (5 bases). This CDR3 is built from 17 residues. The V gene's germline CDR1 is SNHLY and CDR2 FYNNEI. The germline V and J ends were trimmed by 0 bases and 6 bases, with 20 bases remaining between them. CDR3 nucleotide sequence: TGTGCCAGCAGTGAAGCGCTTCTACTCCGGGGGAGTTCTGAAGCTTTCTTT. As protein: CASSEALLLRGSSEAFF.

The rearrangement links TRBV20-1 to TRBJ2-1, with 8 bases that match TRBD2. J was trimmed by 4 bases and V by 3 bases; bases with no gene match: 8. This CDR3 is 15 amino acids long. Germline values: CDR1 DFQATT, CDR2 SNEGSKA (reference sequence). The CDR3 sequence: CSASSASGLYNEQFF. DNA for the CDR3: TGCAGTGCTAGTTCGGCTAGCGGGCTATACAATGAGCAGTTCTTC.

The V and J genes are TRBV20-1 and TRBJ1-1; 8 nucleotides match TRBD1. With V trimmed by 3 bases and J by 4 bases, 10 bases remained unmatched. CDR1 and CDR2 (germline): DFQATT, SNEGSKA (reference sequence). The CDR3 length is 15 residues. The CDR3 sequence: CSASQGAKMGTEAFF. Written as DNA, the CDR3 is TGCAGTGCTAGTCAGGGGGCTAAGATGGGCACTGAAGCTTTCTTT.

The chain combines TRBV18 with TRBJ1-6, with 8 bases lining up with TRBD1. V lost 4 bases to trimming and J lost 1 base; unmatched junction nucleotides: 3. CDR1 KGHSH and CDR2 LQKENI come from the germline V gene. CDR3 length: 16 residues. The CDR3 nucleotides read TGTGCCAGCTCACAACAGGGGGTTTCCTATAATTCACCCCTCCACTTT. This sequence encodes CASSQQGVSYNSPLHF.

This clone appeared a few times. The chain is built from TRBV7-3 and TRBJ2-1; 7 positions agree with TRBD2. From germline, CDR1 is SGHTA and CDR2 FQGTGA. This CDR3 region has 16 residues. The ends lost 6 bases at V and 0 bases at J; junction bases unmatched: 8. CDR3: CASSPSGVLSYNEQFF. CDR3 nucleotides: TGTGCCAGCAGTCCGAGCGGGGTGCTCTCCTACAATGAGCAGTTCTTC.

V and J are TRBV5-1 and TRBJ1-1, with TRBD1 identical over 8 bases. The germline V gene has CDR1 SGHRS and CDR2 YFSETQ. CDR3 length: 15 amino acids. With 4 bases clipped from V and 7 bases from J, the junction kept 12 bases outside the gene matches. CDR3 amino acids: CASSVRTGSGGEAFF. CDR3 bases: TGCGCCAGCAGCGTGAGGACAGGGTCAGGGGGTGAAGCTTTCTTT.